Listed below are T cell receptor beta chains from one sample, sequenced in a study of cytomegalovirus exposure and HLA in healthy donors. Generated by immunoSEQ multiplex PCR, the TCRdb table keeps only in-frame clones and is missing some. The table has some 180,000 clones, 70% to 75% seen once. The sequenced sample consisted of PBMCs. All receptors derive from a male donor in good health and CMV-seronegative. CDR3s include the opening cysteine and the closing phenylalanine or tryptophan. The D gene is left open where the match is weak. Clone size, where shown, is once, few, many, or a class for clones that have expanded.

v_gene: TRBV9; abundance: NA; d_gene: TRBD2; j_gene: TRBJ2-1; CDR3nt: TGTGCCAGCAGCGTAGCCGGGACTAGCCCTCAGAATGAGCAGTTCTTC; CDR3aa: CASSVAGTSPQNEQFF
v_gene: TRBV2; abundance: NA; d_gene: NA; j_gene: TRBJ2-7; CDR3nt: TGTGCCAGCAGCACAAGCTCCTACGAGCAGTACTTC; CDR3aa: CASSTSSYEQYF
v_gene: TRBV6-5; abundance: few; d_gene: NA; j_gene: TRBJ1-2; CDR3nt: TGTGCCAGCAGTTACTCTTACGGTGGCTATGGCTACACCTTC; CDR3aa: CASSYSYGGYGYTF
v_gene: TRBV5-5; abundance: NA; d_gene: TRBD1; j_gene: TRBJ1-2; CDR3nt: TGTGCCAGCGGAGCGGGGACAGGGGGCGATGGCTACACCTTC; CDR3aa: CASGAGTGGDGYTF
v_gene: TRBV9; abundance: NA; d_gene: NA; j_gene: TRBJ2-7; CDR3nt: TGTGCCAGCAGCCCTTGGGCCTCCGGTGTCGACGAGCAGTACTTC; CDR3aa: CASSPWASGVDEQYF
v_gene: TRBV9; abundance: NA; d_gene: TRBD2; j_gene: TRBJ2-3; CDR3nt: TGTGCCAGCAGCCCCCTCGCGGAGGGGAGGGCAGATACGCAGTATTTT; CDR3aa: CASSPLAEGRADTQYF
v_gene: TRBV7-3; abundance: NA; d_gene: NA; j_gene: TRBJ2-1; CDR3nt: TGTGCCAGCAGCTTTACGGTATCGGATGAGCAGTTCTTC; CDR3aa: CASSFTVSDEQFF
v_gene: TRBV20-1; abundance: NA; d_gene: TRBD1; j_gene: TRBJ2-1; CDR3nt: TGCAGTGCCCCCAGGGGGAGACAGTTCTTC; CDR3aa: CSAPRGRQFF
v_gene: TRBV15; abundance: NA; d_gene: NA; j_gene: TRBJ2-7; CDR3nt: TGTGCCACCAGCAGTGAGATGTTCGACGAGCAGTACTTC; CDR3aa: CATSSEMFDEQYF
v_gene: TRBV15; abundance: NA; d_gene: NA; j_gene: TRBJ2-5; CDR3nt: TGTGCCACCAGCAGGGGCGTGCGTCCACCGGCGGAGACCCAGTACTTC; CDR3aa: CATSRGVRPPAETQYF
v_gene: TRBV14; abundance: NA; d_gene: NA; j_gene: TRBJ2-1; CDR3nt: TGTGCCAGCAGTTCGGGCGGGGGCCATGAGCAGTTCTTC; CDR3aa: CASSSGGGHEQFF
v_gene: TRBV28; abundance: few; d_gene: TRBD2; j_gene: TRBJ2-3; CDR3nt: TGTGCCAGCAGTTTATCTAGCGGGGGCGATACGCAGTATTTT; CDR3aa: CASSLSSGGDTQYF
v_gene: TRBV6-1; abundance: once; d_gene: NA; j_gene: TRBJ1-2; CDR3nt: TGTGCCAGCAGTGAAGCGCTCACACCGTCTAACTATGGCTACACCTTC; CDR3aa: CASSEALTPSNYGYTF
v_gene: TRBV30; abundance: once; d_gene: NA; j_gene: TRBJ1-2; CDR3nt: TGTGCCTGGAGTCAGAGAGGTTTGAGAGGCTACACCTTC; CDR3aa: CAWSQRGLRGYTF
v_gene: TRBV11-3; abundance: NA; d_gene: NA; j_gene: TRBJ2-1; CDR3nt: TGTGCCAGCAGCTTAGGGAGCAGCGGGCGAAACTCCTACAATGAGCAGTTCTTC; CDR3aa: CASSLGSSGRNSYNEQFF
v_gene: TRBV7-8; abundance: NA; d_gene: TRBD1; j_gene: TRBJ1-1; CDR3nt: TGTGCCAGCAGCTGGGGGACAGGGGCAGCTTTCTTT; CDR3aa: CASSWGTGAAFF
v_gene: TRBV6-5; abundance: NA; d_gene: NA; j_gene: TRBJ1-6; CDR3nt: TGTGCCAGCAGTTCCTCGGGACTTACACCCCTCCACTTT; CDR3aa: CASSSSGLTPLHF
v_gene: TRBV7-9; abundance: NA; d_gene: TRBD1; j_gene: TRBJ1-2; CDR3nt: TGTTCCAGCAGCTTTGTTCAGGGGGACTATGGCTACACCTTC; CDR3aa: CSSSFVQGDYGYTF
v_gene: TRBV28; abundance: NA; d_gene: NA; j_gene: TRBJ1-1; CDR3nt: TGTGCCAGCAGCTCGCACACCCTCGCCTGGGAAGCTTTCTTT; CDR3aa: CASSSHTLAWEAFF
v_gene: TRBV5-1; abundance: few; d_gene: NA; j_gene: TRBJ2-7; CDR3nt: TGCGCCAGCAGCTTGTCTTTCGACGAGCAGTACTTC; CDR3aa: CASSLSFDEQYF
v_gene: TRBV29-1; abundance: NA; d_gene: NA; j_gene: TRBJ1-2; CDR3nt: TGCAGCGTTGATGGCCCGCAGTTTGGCTACACCTTC; CDR3aa: CSVDGPQFGYTF
v_gene: TRBV27; abundance: NA; d_gene: TRBD2; j_gene: TRBJ2-2; CDR3nt: TGTGCCAGCAGGTTGACTAGCGGGACTACCGGGGAGCTGTTTTTT; CDR3aa: CASRLTSGTTGELFF
v_gene: TRBV7-3; abundance: NA; d_gene: NA; j_gene: TRBJ2-1; CDR3nt: TGTGCCAGCAGCCCTACCGGGCCTAGCATCACTGAGCAGTTCTTC; CDR3aa: CASSPTGPSITEQFF
v_gene: TRBV19; abundance: NA; d_gene: TRBD2; j_gene: TRBJ2-3; CDR3nt: TGTGCCAGTAGTATAGATTGGGGACTAGCGGGAGGTACGCAGTATTTT; CDR3aa: CASSIDWGLAGGTQYF
v_gene: TRBV14; abundance: NA; d_gene: NA; j_gene: TRBJ2-5; CDR3nt: TGTGCCAGCAGCCAAGACGGGGTATTGCGAGAGACCCAGTACTTC; CDR3aa: CASSQDGVLRETQYF
v_gene: TRBV5-1; abundance: NA; d_gene: TRBD1; j_gene: TRBJ1-2; CDR3nt: TGCGCCAGCAGCTTGGGTATGGCAGGGGGTGATGGCTACACCTTC; CDR3aa: CASSLGMAGGDGYTF
v_gene: TRBV2; abundance: few; d_gene: NA; j_gene: TRBJ1-5; CDR3nt: TGTGCCAGCAGTCCCGGGGACTCTAGCAATCAGCCCCAGCATTTT; CDR3aa: CASSPGDSSNQPQHF
v_gene: TRBV5-4; abundance: few; d_gene: TRBD2; j_gene: TRBJ2-1; CDR3nt: TGTGCCAGCAGCTTGAAGCGGGAGGGCCTGTCGGAGCAGTTCTTC; CDR3aa: CASSLKREGLSEQFF
v_gene: TRBV4-3; abundance: NA; d_gene: TRBD2; j_gene: TRBJ2-5; CDR3nt: TGCGCCAGCAGCCAAGATCGGCGCGGGAGTAGGGAAGAGACCCAGTACTTC; CDR3aa: CASSQDRRGSREETQYF
v_gene: TRBV6-9; abundance: NA; d_gene: NA; j_gene: TRBJ2-1; CDR3nt: TGTGCCAGCAGTTGCCTGCTGAGGGAGCGGGTACACAATGAGCAGTTCTTC; CDR3aa: CASSCLLRERVHNEQFF
v_gene: TRBV9; abundance: NA; d_gene: NA; j_gene: TRBJ2-1; CDR3nt: TGTGCCAGCAGCGCCTGGGGGACTGGCGACGAGCAGTTCTTC; CDR3aa: CASSAWGTGDEQFF
v_gene: TRBV7-2; abundance: NA; d_gene: NA; j_gene: TRBJ1-5; CDR3nt: TGTGCCAGCAGCTTAGGAGAGGAGCAGCCCCAGCATTTT; CDR3aa: CASSLGEEQPQHF
v_gene: TRBV21-1; abundance: NA; d_gene: NA; j_gene: TRBJ1-6; CDR3nt: TGTGCCAGCAGCGCGCAACCGGGACAGGGGCCCTATAATTCACCCCTCCACTTT; CDR3aa: CASSAQPGQGPYNSPLHF
v_gene: TRBV4-1; abundance: NA; d_gene: NA; j_gene: TRBJ1-5; CDR3nt: TGCGCCAGCAGCCAAGATTCTCCGAGCAATCAGCCCCAGCATTTT; CDR3aa: CASSQDSPSNQPQHF
v_gene: TRBV5-1; abundance: NA; d_gene: TRBD1; j_gene: TRBJ1-2; CDR3nt: TGCGCCAGCAGCTTGGGGACAGGATTTTATGGCTACACCTTC; CDR3aa: CASSLGTGFYGYTF
v_gene: TRBV6-1; abundance: NA; d_gene: NA; j_gene: TRBJ1-5; CDR3nt: TGTGCCAGCAGTGAAAGGGCTAGGGAGGCTCCTCAGCCCCAGCATTTT; CDR3aa: CASSERAREAPQPQHF
v_gene: TRBV25-1; abundance: NA; d_gene: TRBD2; j_gene: TRBJ2-5; CDR3nt: TGTGCCAGCAGTGAATTGGGGGGGACTAAGGAGACCCAGTACTTC; CDR3aa: CASSELGGTKETQYF
v_gene: TRBV4-3; abundance: NA; d_gene: NA; j_gene: TRBJ2-7; CDR3nt: TGCGCCAGCAGCCTGACAGGAAATTTCCCCTACGAGCAGTACTTC; CDR3aa: CASSLTGNFPYEQYF
v_gene: TRBV4-1; abundance: NA; d_gene: TRBD2; j_gene: TRBJ2-1; CDR3nt: TGCGCCAGCAGCCTTAAGACTAGCGGACAGATAAACTACAATGAGCAGTTCTTC; CDR3aa: CASSLKTSGQINYNEQFF
v_gene: TRBV30; abundance: NA; d_gene: NA; j_gene: TRBJ1-1; CDR3nt: TGTGCCTGGAGTGGCATAGGGGGCACTGAAGCTTTCTTT; CDR3aa: CAWSGIGGTEAFF
v_gene: TRBV2; abundance: NA; d_gene: NA; j_gene: TRBJ2-1; CDR3nt: TGTGCCAGCAGTGAAGCGCTTGAGGGCCTAGCGTTTTACAATGAGCAGTTCTTC; CDR3aa: CASSEALEGLAFYNEQFF
v_gene: TRBV5-6; abundance: NA; d_gene: TRBD1; j_gene: TRBJ1-1; CDR3nt: TGTGCCAGCAGCTTGGGACAGGGGACCACTGAAGCTTTCTTT; CDR3aa: CASSLGQGTTEAFF
v_gene: TRBV7-8; abundance: NA; d_gene: TRBD1; j_gene: TRBJ2-7; CDR3nt: TGTGCCAGCAGCTTAGGTCGGGACAGGGTAGAGCAGTACTTC; CDR3aa: CASSLGRDRVEQYF
v_gene: TRBV5-1; abundance: NA; d_gene: NA; j_gene: TRBJ2-7; CDR3nt: TGCGCCAGCAGCTTGGCGGTCACTTTGAGCTCCTACGAGCAGTACTTC; CDR3aa: CASSLAVTLSSYEQYF
v_gene: TRBV6-1; abundance: NA; d_gene: NA; j_gene: TRBJ2-2; CDR3nt: TGTGCCAGCACCCAAAGGTCCGCAGGCACCGGGGAGCTGTTTTTT; CDR3aa: CASTQRSAGTGELFF
v_gene: TRBV6-5; abundance: NA; d_gene: TRBD1; j_gene: TRBJ1-2; CDR3nt: TGTGCCAGCAGCCCCGGGCAGGGGGACTATGGCTACACCTTC; CDR3aa: CASSPGQGDYGYTF
v_gene: TRBV5-1; abundance: few; d_gene: TRBD1; j_gene: TRBJ1-1; CDR3nt: TGCGCCAGCAGCTCAACCGGGACAGGGAACACTGAAGCTTTCTTT; CDR3aa: CASSSTGTGNTEAFF
v_gene: TRBV18; abundance: NA; d_gene: NA; j_gene: TRBJ1-4; CDR3nt: TGTGCCAGCTCACCAGACAGTAATGAAAAACTGTTTTTT; CDR3aa: CASSPDSNEKLFF
v_gene: TRBV19; abundance: NA; d_gene: TRBD2; j_gene: TRBJ2-1; CDR3nt: TGTGCCAGTAGTATAGTCTCTAGCGGGTCCTACAATGAGCAGTTCTTC; CDR3aa: CASSIVSSGSYNEQFF
v_gene: TRBV11-1; abundance: few; d_gene: TRBD1; j_gene: TRBJ1-2; CDR3nt: TGTGCCAGCAGCTCCCAAGGGGGCGTCTGGAACTATGGCTACACCTTC; CDR3aa: CASSSQGGVWNYGYTF
v_gene: TRBV27; abundance: once; d_gene: NA; j_gene: TRBJ1-1; CDR3nt: TGTGCCAGCAGTGCCTACGGGGGGACACCGAACACTGAAGCTTTCTTT; CDR3aa: CASSAYGGTPNTEAFF
v_gene: TRBV29-1; abundance: NA; d_gene: TRBD2; j_gene: TRBJ2-1; CDR3nt: TGCAGCGTTGAAGATATAGCGGGAGGGCCGGGTGAGCAGTTCTTC; CDR3aa: CSVEDIAGGPGEQFF
v_gene: TRBV10-3; abundance: few; d_gene: NA; j_gene: TRBJ1-3; CDR3nt: TGTGCCACCTCAGGGATTGCTGGAAACACCATATATTTT; CDR3aa: CATSGIAGNTIYF
v_gene: TRBV27; abundance: NA; d_gene: TRBD1; j_gene: TRBJ2-7; CDR3nt: TGTGCCAGCAGCCTAGACAGGGGGATCTACGAGCAGTACTTC; CDR3aa: CASSLDRGIYEQYF
v_gene: TRBV11-3; abundance: NA; d_gene: NA; j_gene: TRBJ1-1; CDR3nt: TGTGCCAGCAGCTTGGTAAGGGGGACTGAAGCTTTCTTT; CDR3aa: CASSLVRGTEAFF